The following is a T cell receptor beta chain sequence with its context. The source of the sample is a study of PD-L1 blockade in urothelial cancer. Time point given: pretreatment peripheral blood. Sequencing used immunoSEQ multiplex PCR; TCRdb keeps in-frame clones, though not all of them. In the table there are tens of thousands of clones, roughly nine tenths of which are singletons. The V end lost 6 bases, the J end lost 0 bases, and 18 bases lay between the germline ends. Germline-derived CDR1 and CDR2 are LNHDA and SQIVND (reference sequence). CDR3 length equals 18 residues. The sample in question was PBMCs, obtained around atezolizumab (anti-PD-L1) treatment. J is TRBJ2-6 and V is TRBV19, with a tentative D call TRBD2 (7 bases). This clonotype was obtained from a woman aged 60-75 years with urothelial cancer. The CDR3 loop reads CASSMGGGSVSGANVLTF. The CDR3 DNA is TGTGCCAGTAGCATGGGGGGGGGCTCAGTCTCTGGGGCCAACGTCCTGACTTTC. The full variable domain, completed using reference TRBV19 and TRBJ2-6, is DGGITQSPKYLFRKEGQNVTLSCEQNLNHDAMYWYRQDPGQGLRLIYYSQIVNDFQKGDIAEGYSVSREKKESFPLTVTSAQKNPTAFYLCASSMGGGSVSGANVLTFGAGSRLTVL.